This T cell receptor beta chain is from a study of tumor-infiltrating lymphocytes in primary liver carcinoma (dated by TCRdb to 2016 to 2017). Study-level background: Of the five patients (three men and two women, aged 30 to 69 years), four had hepatocellular carcinoma and one had combined HCC and intrahepatic cholangiocarcinoma. Across five regions of each liver tumor, along with adjacent normal tissue and blood, the study brought together TCRbeta repertoire sequencing, expression microarrays and whole-exome sequencing. The roughly 27 tumor region samples were profiled with Agilent mRNA microarrays so that TCRbeta repertoire diversity could be related to the local molecular phenotype. Samples yielded roughly 3.65 to 7.13 million productive TCRbeta reads; read depth did not differ significantly between tissue types. The five patients had tumors staged T1-T3 N0M0, with maximum diameters ranging from roughly 4 to 10 cm. A total of 35 specimens from 5 patients, comprising some 25 tumor regions, 5 adjacent noncancerous liver tissues and 5 peripheral blood samples, were covered by TCRbeta repertoire sequencing. Technical replicate repertoires showed high reproducibility, with mean shared-clone rates approximately 0.89 and correlation coefficients above 0.98.

Study-level results and caveats: Comparison of CD4+ and CD8+ T cell repertoires was precluded by the use of bulk unsorted samples. Repertoire overlap was found to be higher between tumor regions (mean around 36%) than between tumor-adjacent (roughly 17%) or tumor-blood (14%) pairs, consistent with antigen-driven expansion. Because only the TCR beta chain was sequenced and unpaired alpha chains were not captured, true repertoire diversity is likely underestimated. Only roughly 7-24% of top clones appeared in all five regions of a tumor, which suggests that tumor-infiltrating T cells are spatially heterogeneous. The study included only four to six patients, and the authors note findings should be validated in a larger study. The top 250 clones accounted for a significantly greater share of the repertoire in tumors than in blood (p = 0.039).

A constant-region primer and ProtoScript II reverse transcriptase were used to reverse-transcribe TCRbeta-specific cDNA from about 530 ng total RNA. The TCRbeta libraries were prepared through three rounds of nested multiplex PCR following a slightly modified ARM-PCR procedure. Each of the first two PCR rounds ran for nine to eleven cycles and used multiplex TRBV1-TRBV30 forward primers together with a Cbeta reverse primer. Sample barcodes and Illumina adapters were added in a final 25-cycle PCR with Deep VentR polymerase. Amplicons of 200-500 bp were gel-purified with a QIAquick gel extraction kit before sequencing. An Illumina HiSeq 2500 was used to sequence the TCRbeta amplicons with 250-bp paired-end reads. The published analysis was carried out like this. Reads were quality-trimmed with Trimmomatic v0.33, and paired reads were merged with FLASH v1.2.11 to recover full CDR3 sequences. MiGEC v1.2.1b assigned V, D and J germline segments to the rearranged TCRbeta sequences. Clonotype statistics and Shannon-Wiener diversity indices were calculated with VDJtools v1.0.0. Except for diversity analysis, only the 250 most abundant clonotypes of each sample were used in subsequent analyses to reduce sampling bias. TCRdb ran its own pipeline on the public reads, namely fastp trimming at Q25 and MiXCR clone calling, and kept in-frame beta chains. Each CDR3 protein appears once, grouped with its most common genes and DNA. For this entry, the V and J calls and clone size follow TCRdb and not the study's own pipeline. Recorded for this sample are roughly 200,000 distinct CDR3 sequences; approximately 80% of them occurred a single time. The ten top clones hold around 18% of the sample.

Without any cell sorting, total RNA and DNA were co-extracted from about 20-30 mg of bulk tissue using the AllPrep DNA/RNA mini kit. Surgical resection was performed in China between 2015 and 2016 on four to six patients with histopathologically diagnosed primary liver carcinoma. Chronic HBV infection was present in the patients, and the patients were treatment-naive at sampling. Each tumor was sampled at five spatially separated regions: the tumor centre plus the superior, inferior, left-lateral and right-lateral poles. More than 80% viable tumor cells were found by histology in every tumor sample. Pieces of fresh tumor and adjacent tissue were cut in half, with one half kept in RNAlater at -80 degrees C and the other half sent for histology. Note on this clonotype: It lacks a known antigen. The input lacks base qualities; no much larger clone sits a single base away.

The CDR3 measures 13 amino acids from cysteine to phenylalanine. This entry keeps only the CDR3 DNA: 39 bases, framed from base 1. V and J are truncated by 7 bases and 5 bases respectively, leaving an intervening sequence of 14 bases. CDR1 and CDR2, looked up from the germline V gene, are SNHLY and FYNNEI. The chain is made from TRBV2 and TRBJ2-5, with the D gene not clear enough to name. Sequenced sample: tumor tissue from primary liver carcinoma. This clonotype originated in a man in his forties with primary liver carcinoma and hepatitis B virus infection. The DNA is TGTGCCAGCATTGCTCGGAAGTTGGAGACCCAGTACTTC. The resulting protein is CASIARKLETQYF.